This TCR beta chain was sequenced for a study of cytomegalovirus exposure and HLA in healthy donors. Study results and limitations: Several V segments, TRBV6-2 and TRBV6-3 among them, could not be told apart and were dropped. Reports described diagnosis of cytomegalovirus status by the classifier as highly specific and sensitive.

Germline V gene lookup returns CDR1 KGHSH and CDR2 LQKENI. Trimming left V 3 bases short and J 4 bases short, with 12 bases between. The CDR3 totals 14 residues. Primers: 60 Vbeta forward and 13 Jbeta reverse. Generated by immunoSEQ multiplex PCR, the TCRdb table keeps only in-frame clones and is missing some. The sample gives roughly 120,000 clones, about 73% of which show up once; around 4% is in the top ten. A few counts support this clone. As yet, its antigen is unknown. The sequence was obtained from a woman between 45 and 60 years old in good health and CMV-seropositive. Material for sequencing was PBMCs. This chain connects TRBV18 to TRBJ2-5; a possible D gene is TRBD2 (6 bases). The CDR3 nucleotides are TGTGCCAGCTCACCTGCGGAGGAGGGAGAGACCCAGTACTTC. This gives the protein CASSPAEEGETQYF.